This T cell receptor (beta chain) is from a study of cytomegalovirus exposure and HLA in healthy donors (dated by TCRdb to the late 2010s). About the study as a whole: An earlier analysis of approximately 600 of the donors reported 250 to 300 Gb of sequence data and around 110 million unique TCR beta sequences from about 179 million T cells. An early release covering roughly 640 HLA-typed donors comprised about 300 gigabases of sequencing data and tens of millions of unique TCR sequences. The genetic ancestry cluster associated with self-reported Caucasian donors included 65% to 90% of the approximately 400 genotyped donors. The aim of the study was to test whether cataloging public T cell receptors could identify signatures of past pathogen exposure. The study profiled the T cell repertoires of some 610 subjects by immunosequencing and related them to cytomegalovirus serostatus. In addition to the first cohort of approximately 650 subjects, a separate validation cohort of 130 or so different subjects was used. High-throughput TCR immunosequencing, statistical association of individual TCRs with disease status, and machine learning were combined to predict cytomegalovirus infection status. In a later analysis, previously published TCR beta repertoires from 600 to 850 donors were re-analyzed and high-resolution HLA genotyping was added so that TCR occurrence patterns could be studied. In the later analysis, no new phenotypic data were used to find candidate immune exposures; instead, reliance was placed on TCR beta sequences and their occurrence across donors. An earlier analysis of nearly 600 of the donors applied high-throughput TCR beta sequencing to assess whether each TCR beta V gene segment acted as functional or pseudogenic. Donor age, sex, ethnicity and CMV serostatus were compiled alongside the repertoire data. A later genetic analysis took genome-wide SNP genotypes for about 65% of the roughly 670 donors and used that subset as a discovery cohort. Every discovery cohort repertoire had been produced on one sequencing platform. Class I and class II HLA loci were covered by the typing at four-digit resolution. Typing coverage varied by locus: roughly 629-640 donors for A, B, C, DRB1 and DQB1; 500 to 550 for DQA1; about 590 for DPA1; roughly 450 for DPB1. Four or five DR-DQ haplotypes were handled as single units for association and clustering because linkage in the cohort was strong. Among some 400 genotyped donors of the cohort, an average of about 240,000 unique TCR beta nucleotide sequences were sequenced per donor, roughly a sixth of them non-productive.

In the case of this clone: This clone's antigen is unknown. Per-base qualities were not stored, and no clone one base away is much larger.

V is pared back by 2 bases and J by 3 bases, with 6 bases lying between the germline termini. The CDR3 starts with the cysteine, ends with the phenylalanine, and has 13 residues. Of the read, only the CDR3 DNA is kept; its 39 bases are in frame from base 1. The germline V gene gives CDR1 as SGHRS and CDR2 as YFSETQ. What the work shows at the level of the full study, not this receptor alone: Because HLA typing was unavailable for some donors at each locus, only the typed subset was used in association tests. A further reported finding was that TCR beta sequences accurately predicted the HLA-A and HLA-B alleles for most subjects in the first cohort. A later analysis reported that several top co-occurrence clusters appeared linked to parvovirus B19, influenza, CMV and Epstein-Barr virus. V-gene and J-gene trimming of TCR beta chains was associated with a missense DCLRE1C variant in a later genetic analysis, and the association was replicated in an independent cohort. In a later analysis, HLA-associated TCR beta chains showed more clonal expansion and lower generation probabilities than non-associated chains that were equally common. It was suggested by the authors that the approach could potentially be generalized to other disease states and immunological phenotypes. A later genetic analysis reported fewer N-insertions in productive TCRs among donors in an Asian-associated ancestry cluster than the 666-donor mean. Most TCR sequences were seen in very few donors, while some public TCRs were found in many individuals. In a later analysis, most CMV-associated TCR beta chains were found to appear HLA-restricted, with HLA associations seemingly driven largely by CMV exposure. An earlier analysis of approximately 590 of the donors showed that most TCR beta V segments appeared in productive rearrangements either about 87% or about 30% of the time, which broadly matched IMGT annotations. In vitro tests confirmed that a few of the cytomegalovirus-associated TCR beta chains recognize cytomegalovirus antigens. Cytomegalovirus status was reported to be diagnosed by the classifier with high specificity and sensitivity in both the original and validation cohorts. Assigning TCR associations to individual alleles was difficult when HLA alleles, especially DR and DQ, strongly co-occurred. Fewer than 20 rarely observed V segments, including chromosome 9 orphons, were excluded from the earlier analysis of a few hundred of the donors because counts were too low. In the study, approximately 160 TCR beta chains were listed as associated with cytomegalovirus. Sequencing depth was assumed to be roughly uniform across donors in the presence/absence analyses, though that assumption may not hold. According to a later analysis, TCR association rates differed among HLA loci, with DRB1 alleles showing the most associated TCRs and HLA-C alleles showing the fewest. Immune exposure information for the cohort was limited to CMV serostatus. Only TCR beta chains were sequenced in this cohort, and the absence of alpha or paired-chain data limited detectable features. Specific HLA alleles were associated with 18,000 or so TCR beta sequences at a false discovery rate of 0.05 in a later analysis. A cluster of highly shared sequence variants was judged likely to represent a technical artifact of the sequencing pipeline. Correlated functional status among segregating V segments might be attributable to linkage disequilibrium, but an unknown experimental factor could not be ruled out. The 87-base-pair reads could not distinguish some IMGT-functional V segments, including TRBV6-2 and TRBV6-3, so those segments were excluded.

The cohort was made up of under 800 healthy bone marrow donors. At the time of sampling, every cohort member was nominally healthy, though immune exposures that went unrecorded were likely present. The donor was CMV seropositive and was included in the group of 250 to 350 seropositive cohort members. Each donor provided a peripheral blood sample, and peripheral blood mononuclear cells were used for TCR beta sequencing. The Qiagen DNeasy Blood Extraction Kit was used to extract genomic DNA from the blood cell samples. The library was made by the immunoSEQ multiplex PCR assay. The multiplex PCR relied on a mix of 60 forward primers for TCR Vbeta segments and 13 reverse primers for TCR Jbeta segments. The CDR3 region of rearranged TCR beta genes was amplified from genomic DNA with a multiplex PCR assay. The Illumina HiSeq System was used to sequence the amplified TCR beta libraries as 87-base-pair reads. As for how the authors treated the data: Across the 670 or so repertoires, a later analysis counted around 80 million unique TCR beta chains, approximately 12 million of which were shared by at least two donors. Raw reads were error-corrected and collapsed into unique sequences with a nearest-neighbor algorithm that merged closely related sequences to remove PCR and sequencing errors. Alignment of CDR3 sequences to IMGT reference sequences was used to assign V, D and J gene segments. For a sequence to be retained, a match of at least six nucleotides to both a V gene segment and a J gene segment was required. A rearrangement was called productive if the CDR3 had no stop codons and remained in frame with V and J, and every other rearrangement was called non-productive. Following IMGT convention, CDR3 was defined as the stretch from the second conserved V-encoded cysteine to the conserved J-encoded phenylalanine. In an earlier analysis of approximately 590 of the donors, sequences lacking an unambiguous match to a single V gene segment were excluded. In an earlier analysis of approximately 500 of the donors, a V segment was called functional when productive rearrangements were above 56.7%, and segregating when the standard deviation between donors exceeded 5%. A statistical classification framework was built to diagnose cytomegalovirus status from the catalog of TCR beta chain sequences. V and J gene assignment, in a later analysis, came from comparing TCR nucleotide sequences with IMGT/GENE-DB human TR gene sequences. Using the TCRdist pipeline, a later analysis assigned CDR3 sequences along with most-parsimonious VDJ recombination scenarios. A later analysis defined each TCR beta chain by its CDR3 amino acid sequence plus V-gene family, and excluded reads lacking a unique V-gene family. A later analysis removed 450 to 600 highly shared, low-generation-probability nucleotide sequences to deal with suspected cross-contamination and a sequencing artifact. A later analysis calculated a clonal expansion index for each public chain from normalized within-repertoire ranks of inferred template counts. Generation probabilities in a later analysis came from a VDJ recombination model fitted to out-of-frame rearrangements, and those results were checked against IGoR. A later analysis scored TCR-TCR, TCR-HLA and TCR-CMV co-occurrence with hypergeometric tests, applying a repertoire-size bias correction to TCR pairs. A later analysis estimated false discovery rates by permuting HLA or CMV assignments 20 times. In a later analysis, co-occurring TCRs were grouped with DBSCAN, and TCRdist sequence similarity was added when clustering was performed within HLA-allele-positive subsets. Repertoires with fewer than 30,000 or more than 120,000 public chains were left out of co-occurrence clustering, as were four to six repertoires with anomalous nucleotide sharing. As stored in TCRdb, this immuneACCESS dataset retains in-frame rearrangements with V and J assigned. A fraction of the clones does not appear; measured against another copy, unresolved V genes explain less than half of the discrepancy, and the remainder lacks a known reason. That table furnishes V, J and clone size, whereas the DNA furnished D and trimming. This sample gives over 150,000 clones in total; 79% of them show up just once. The ten largest clonotypes hold approximately 1.4% of the sample.

Recombination linked TRBV5-1 to TRBJ1-3; a confident D gene designation cannot be given. This TCR derives from a girl aged 5 to 17 in good health and CMV-seropositive. The specimen sequenced was PBMCs. The CDR3 sequence is CASSLGDGNTIYF. The DNA sequence reads TGCGCCAGCAGCTTAGGAGATGGAAACACCATATATTTT.